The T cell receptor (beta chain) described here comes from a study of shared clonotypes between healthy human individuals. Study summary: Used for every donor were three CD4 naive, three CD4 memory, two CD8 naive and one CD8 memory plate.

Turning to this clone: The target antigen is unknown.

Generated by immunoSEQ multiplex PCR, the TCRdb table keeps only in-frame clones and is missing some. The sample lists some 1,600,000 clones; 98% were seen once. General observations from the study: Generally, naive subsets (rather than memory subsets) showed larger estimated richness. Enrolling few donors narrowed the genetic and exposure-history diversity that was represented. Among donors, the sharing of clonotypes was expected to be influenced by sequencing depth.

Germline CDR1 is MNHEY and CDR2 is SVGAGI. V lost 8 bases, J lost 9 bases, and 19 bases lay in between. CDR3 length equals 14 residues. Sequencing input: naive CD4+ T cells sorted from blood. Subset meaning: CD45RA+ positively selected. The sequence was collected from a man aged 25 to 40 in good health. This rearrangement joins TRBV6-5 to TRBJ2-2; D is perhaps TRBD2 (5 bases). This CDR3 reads CASGPRRFKRELFF. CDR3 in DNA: TGTGCCAGCGGACCGCGGAGGTTCAAGCGGGAGCTGTTTTTT.